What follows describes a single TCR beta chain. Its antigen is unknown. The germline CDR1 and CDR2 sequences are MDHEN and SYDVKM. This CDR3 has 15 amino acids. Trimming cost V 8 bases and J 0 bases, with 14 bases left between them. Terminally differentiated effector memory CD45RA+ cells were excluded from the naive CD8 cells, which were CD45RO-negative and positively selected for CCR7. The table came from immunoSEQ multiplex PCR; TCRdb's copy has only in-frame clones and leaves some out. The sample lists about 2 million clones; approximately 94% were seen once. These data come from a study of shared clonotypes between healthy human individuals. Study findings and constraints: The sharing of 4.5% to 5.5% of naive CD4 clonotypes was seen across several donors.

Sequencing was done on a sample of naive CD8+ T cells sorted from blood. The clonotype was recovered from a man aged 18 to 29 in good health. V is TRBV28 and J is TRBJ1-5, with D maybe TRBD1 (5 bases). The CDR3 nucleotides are TGTGCCAGCTGCCCAACAGGAGATAGCAATCAGCCCCAGCATTTT. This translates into CASCPTGDSNQPQHF.